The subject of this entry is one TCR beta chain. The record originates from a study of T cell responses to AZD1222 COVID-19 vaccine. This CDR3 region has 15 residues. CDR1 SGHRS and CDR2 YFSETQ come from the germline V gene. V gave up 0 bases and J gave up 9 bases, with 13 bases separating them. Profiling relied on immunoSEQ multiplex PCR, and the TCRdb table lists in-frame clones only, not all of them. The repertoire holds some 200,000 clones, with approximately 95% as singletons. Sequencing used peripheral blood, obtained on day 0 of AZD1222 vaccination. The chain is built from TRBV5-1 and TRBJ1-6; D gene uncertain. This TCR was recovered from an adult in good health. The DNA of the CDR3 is TGCGCCAGCAGCTTGGTAGCGGTTTCTAGTTCACCCCTCCACTTT. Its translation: CASSLVAVSSSPLHF. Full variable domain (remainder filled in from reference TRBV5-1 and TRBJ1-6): KAGVTQTPRYLIKTRGQQVTLSCSPISGHRSVSWYQQTPGQGLQFLFEYFSETQRNKGNFPGRFSGRQFSNSRSEMNVSTLELGDSALYLCASSLVAVSSSPLHFGNGTRLTVT.